This T cell receptor beta chain was documented in a study of CD8+ T cells in alopecia areata. This clone was detected once. The junction differs from germline at one of its ends, possibly a read error. The CDR3 has 13 amino acids. Germline-derived CDR1 and CDR2 are MNHNY and SVGAGI (reference sequence). In each case, RNA was isolated and then reverse transcribed into cDNA as the sequencing template. Clones were read by immunoSEQ multiplex PCR, and TCRdb kept only the in-frame ones, dropping some. Seen here are about 110,000 clones, roughly 64% observed once, and the top ten hold more than 20%. This sequence originates from a human donor in good health. What was sequenced was CD8+ T cells sorted from blood. J is TRBJ2-1 and V is TRBV6-6; TRBD2 is a possible D gene (6 bases). CDR3 protein: CASSDSDGGEQFF. CDR3 DNA: TGTGCCAGCAGTGACTCCGACGGGGGTGAGCAGTTCTTC.